These 14 T cell receptor beta chains share one sample of origin, sequenced in a study of T-cell reconstitution after alpha-beta-depleted transplantation in children. It was with unique molecular identifiers that the TCRbeta library was prepared. TCRdb re-called the PCR reads through MiXCR, storing one row per CDR3 protein. Of roughly 500,000 distinct CDR3 sequences listed, approximately 20% are singletons. The material sequenced was PBMCs from the stem cell graft donor, taken from the stem cell graft. The receptors derive from a human donor who donated a stem cell graft to a child with acute lymphoblastic leukemia.

This clonotype occurred a few times. The CDR3 here is CASSYLGLGYEQYF. The CDR3 DNA reads TGTGCCAGCAGTTACTTGGGACTAGGGTACGAGCAGTACTTC. The V call is TRBV6-5, the J call TRBJ2-7, with 8 bases aligning to TRBD2. This CDR3 spans 14 amino acids. Germline V CDR1 and CDR2: MNHEY, SVGAGI. The trim removed 1 base at V and 4 bases at J, leaving 3 bases unmatched.

The chain links TRBV20-1 to TRBJ2-3, with 7 bases lining up with TRBD2. The CDR3 is 13 amino acids. Germline V gene sequence: CDR1 DFQATT, CDR2 SNEGSKA (reference sequence). V was clipped by 3 bases and J by 4 bases; unmatched bases: 4. As DNA, the CDR3 is TGCAGTGCTAGGCGGGAGTCCCCAGATACGCAGTATTTT. Translating gives CSARRESPDTQYF.

This clonotype was seen a few times. The chain carries TRBV4-1 and TRBJ1-1; TRBD1 is a possible D gene (6 bases). Germline-derived CDR1 and CDR2 are MGHRA and YSYEKL. V gave up 0 bases and J gave up 14 bases, with 16 bases separating them. The CDR3 loop spans 13 amino acids. The CDR3 is CASSQELAGGTFF. For the CDR3, the DNA is TGCGCCAGCAGCCAAGAGTTGGCGGGGGGCACCTTCTTT.

The V and J genes are TRBV12-3 or TRBV12-4 and TRBJ2-2, with a weak D call TRBD1 (5 bases). V lost 1 base to trimming and J lost 2 bases, with 26 bases between them. The CDR3 sequence is 21 residues long. The CDR3 nucleotides are TGTGCCAGCAGTTTAGGGTACCGTTGGGGCATCATGGAATTAAACACCGGGGAGCTGTTTTTT. It encodes CASSLGYRWGIMELNTGELFF.

The DNA for the CDR3 is TGTGCCAGCAGCTCAATGCCCAGGTTAAGCACAGATACGCAGTATTTT. Amino acids: CASSSMPRLSTDTQYF. The rearrangement links TRBV11-2 to TRBJ2-3; D call uncertain. V gave up 4 bases and J gave up 0 bases, with 14 bases separating them. The CDR3 sequence is 16 residues long. Germline-derived CDR1 and CDR2 are SGHAT and FQNNGV.

This sequence joins TRBV20-1 and TRBJ2-5; D is unclear. The CDR3 is 14 residues long. V dropped 3 bases and J dropped 1 base, with 12 bases sitting between them. From germline, CDR1 is DFQATT and CDR2 SNEGSKA (reference sequence). The CDR3, as DNA: TGCAGTGCTAGCCTTCGTGGGGTCCAAGAGACCCAGTACTTC. It encodes CSASLRGVQETQYF.

V and J are TRBV6-5 and TRBJ2-1, with 7 bases fitting TRBD2. CDR1 and CDR2 from the germline V gene are MNHEY and SVGAGI. V was clipped by 2 bases and J by 5 bases; unmatched bases: 15. The CDR3 has 18 amino acids. The CDR3 DNA is TGTGCCAGCAGTTACCTAACCTTGGGACTACGTCAGAACAATGAGCAGTTCTTC. It specifies CASSYLTLGLRQNNEQFF.

This chain uses TRBV7-3 with TRBJ2-1; TRBD2 matches 9 bases. The CDR3 is made up of 16 amino acids. The V and J ends lost 1 base and 6 bases, in that order; junction bases with no gene match: 7. CDR1 is SGHTA and CDR2 is FQGTGA in the germline V gene. CDR3 coding DNA: TGTGCCAGCAGCTTAAACGCGGCGGGAGGGGGCAATGAGCAGTTCTTC. Its translation is CASSLNAAGGGNEQFF. Drawing the rest from reference TRBV7-3 and TRBJ2-1, the complete variable domain is GAGVSQTPSNKVTEKGKYVELRCDPISGHTALYWYRQSLGQGPEFLIYFQGTGAADDSGLPNDRFFAVRPEGSVSTLKIQRTERGDSAVYLCASSLNAAGGGNEQFFGPGTRLTVL.

The gene calls are TRBV24-1 and TRBJ2-5; perhaps TRBD2 as D (6 bases). This CDR3 spans 14 amino acids. V was clipped by 2 bases and J by 4 bases, with 10 bases between them. Germline assignment: CDR1 KGHDR and CDR2 SFDVKD. The CDR3, as DNA: TGTGCCACCAGTGATTCCTTGGGAGGAGAGACCCAGTACTTC. This codes for CATSDSLGGETQYF.

The chain couples TRBV2 to TRBJ2-2, with D perhaps TRBD2 (6 bases). CDR1 and CDR2 (germline): SNHLY, FYNNEI. The CDR3 is 13 amino acids. The CDR3 DNA reads as TGTGCTTCGTGGGAGGCTGACACCGGGGAGCTGTTTTTT. Its protein product is CASWEADTGELFF.

This clonotype was counted only a few times. V usage is TRBV12-5 and J usage is TRBJ2-5, with 12 bases matching TRBD1. CDR1 LGHNT and CDR2 FRNRAP come from the germline V gene. The CDR3 totals 14 residues. Trimming at V came to 7 bases and at J to 5 bases, leaving 5 bases not matched to a gene. This CDR3 is CASVPGQGAETQYF. For the CDR3, the DNA is TGTGCTAGTGTCCCGGGACAGGGGGCGGAGACCCAGTACTTC.

The gene calls are TRBV12-3 or TRBV12-4 and TRBJ2-2; TRBD1 matches 8 bases. CDR3 length: 13 residues. V gave up 9 bases and J gave up 4 bases; unmatched junction bases: 4. The CDR3 region has the DNA TGTGCCAGTTTTACAGGGGGCACCGGGGAGCTGTTTTTT. Amino acid sequence: CASFTGGTGELFF.

This clonotype was detected only a few times. This chain joins TRBV20-1 and TRBJ2-5; no definite D call. The germline CDR1 and CDR2 sequences are DFQATT and SNEGSKA (reference sequence). The V and J ends lost 3 bases and 1 base respectively, with 9 bases between them. This CDR3 is 13 amino acids long. CDR3 in amino acids: CSASWTAQETQYF. The DNA of the CDR3 is TGCAGTGCTAGCTGGACGGCCCAAGAGACCCAGTACTTC.

The chain is built from TRBV5-1 and TRBJ1-4, with TRBD1 matching 7 bases. Trimming cost V 2 bases and J 8 bases; bases outside gene matches: 6. Germline CDR1 is SGHRS and CDR2 is YFSETQ. The CDR3 contains 14 residues. This chain's CDR3 is CASSLGGQPEKLFF. CDR3 coding DNA: TGCGCCAGCAGCTTAGGGGGACAGCCAGAAAAACTGTTTTTT.